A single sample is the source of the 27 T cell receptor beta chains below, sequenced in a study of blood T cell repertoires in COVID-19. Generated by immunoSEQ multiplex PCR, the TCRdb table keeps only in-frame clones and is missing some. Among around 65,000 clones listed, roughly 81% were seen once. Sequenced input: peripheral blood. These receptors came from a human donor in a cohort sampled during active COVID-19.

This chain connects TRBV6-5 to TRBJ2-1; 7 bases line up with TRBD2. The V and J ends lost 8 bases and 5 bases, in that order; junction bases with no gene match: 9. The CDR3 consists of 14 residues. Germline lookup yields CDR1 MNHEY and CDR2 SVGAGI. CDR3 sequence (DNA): TGTGCCAGCCTATCTATGGGAGGGCACAATGAGCAGTTCTTC. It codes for CASLSMGGHNEQFF.

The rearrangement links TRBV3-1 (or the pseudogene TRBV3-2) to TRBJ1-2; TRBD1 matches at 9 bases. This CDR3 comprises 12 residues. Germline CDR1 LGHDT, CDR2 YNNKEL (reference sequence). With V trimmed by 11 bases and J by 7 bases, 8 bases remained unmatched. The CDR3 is CAARTGGTGYTF. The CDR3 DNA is TGTGCCGCCCGAACAGGGGGCACTGGCTACACCTTC.

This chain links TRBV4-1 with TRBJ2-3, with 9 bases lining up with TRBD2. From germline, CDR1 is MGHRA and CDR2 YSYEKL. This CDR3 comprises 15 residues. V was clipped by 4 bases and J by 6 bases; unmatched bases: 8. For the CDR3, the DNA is TGCGCCAGCAGCCGTAGCGGGAGAGAGGGGGATACGCAGTATTTT. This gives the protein CASSRSGREGDTQYF.

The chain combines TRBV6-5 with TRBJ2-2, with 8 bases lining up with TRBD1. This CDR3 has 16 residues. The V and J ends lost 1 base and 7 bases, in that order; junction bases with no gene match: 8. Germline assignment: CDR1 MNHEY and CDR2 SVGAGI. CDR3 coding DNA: TGTGCCAGCAGTTACTATGACAGGGGTGGGGTCGGGGAGCTGTTTTTT. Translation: CASSYYDRGGVGELFF.

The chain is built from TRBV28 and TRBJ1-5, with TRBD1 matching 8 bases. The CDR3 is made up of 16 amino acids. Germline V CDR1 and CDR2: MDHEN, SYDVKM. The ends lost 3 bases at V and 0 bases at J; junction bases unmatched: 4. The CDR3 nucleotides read TGTGCCAGCAGTTTTGGACAGGGCTATAGCAATCAGCCCCAGCATTTT. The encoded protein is CASSFGQGYSNQPQHF. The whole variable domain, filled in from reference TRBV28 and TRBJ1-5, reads DVKVTQSSRYLVKRTGEKVFLECVQDMDHENMFWYRQDPGLGLRLIYFSYDVKMKEKGDIPEGYSVSREKKERFSLILESASTNQTSMYLCASSFGQGYSNQPQHFGDGTRLSIL.

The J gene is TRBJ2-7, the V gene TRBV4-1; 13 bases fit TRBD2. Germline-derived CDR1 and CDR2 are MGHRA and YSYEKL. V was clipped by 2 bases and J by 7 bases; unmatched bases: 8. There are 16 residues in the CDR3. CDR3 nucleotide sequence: TGCGCCAGCAGCCAAAGCCCGGGACTAGCGGGATCTGAGCAGTACTTC. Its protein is CASSQSPGLAGSEQYF.

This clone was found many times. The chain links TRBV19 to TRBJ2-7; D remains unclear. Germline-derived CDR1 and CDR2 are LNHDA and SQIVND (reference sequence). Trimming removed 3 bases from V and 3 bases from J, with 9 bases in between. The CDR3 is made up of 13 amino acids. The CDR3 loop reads CASSMVLLYEQYF. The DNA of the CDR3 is TGTGCCAGTAGTATGGTACTCCTCTACGAGCAGTACTTC.

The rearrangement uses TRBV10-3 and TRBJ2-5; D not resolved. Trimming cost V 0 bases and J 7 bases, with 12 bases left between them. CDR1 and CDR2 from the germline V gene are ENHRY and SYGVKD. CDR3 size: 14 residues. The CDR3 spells CAISESAPTGTQYF. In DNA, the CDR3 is TGTGCCATCAGTGAGTCTGCCCCGACGGGGACCCAGTACTTC.

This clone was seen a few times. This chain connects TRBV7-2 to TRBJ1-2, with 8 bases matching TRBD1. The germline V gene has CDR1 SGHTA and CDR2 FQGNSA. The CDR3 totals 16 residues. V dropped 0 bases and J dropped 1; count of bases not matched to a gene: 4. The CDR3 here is CASSLAGQALNYGYTF. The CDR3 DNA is TGTGCCAGCAGCTTAGCGGGACAGGCCCTTAACTATGGCTACACCTTC.

The CDR3 DNA follows: TGTGCCAGCAGTTTAGGGGAGTGGTCCAAGGCATGGGGAAACACCATATATTTT. It specifies CASSLGEWSKAWGNTIYF. The J gene is TRBJ1-3, the V gene TRBV28; D remains unclear. Trimming left V 2 bases short and J 4 bases short, with 21 bases between. CDR3 size: 18 residues. CDR1 MDHEN and CDR2 SYDVKM come from the germline V gene.

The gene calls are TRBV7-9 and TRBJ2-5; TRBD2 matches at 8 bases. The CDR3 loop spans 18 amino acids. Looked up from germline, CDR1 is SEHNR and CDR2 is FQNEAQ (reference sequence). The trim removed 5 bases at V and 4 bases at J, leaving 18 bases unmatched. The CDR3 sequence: CASSPPLAGLPNGETQYF. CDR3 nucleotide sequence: TGTGCCAGCAGCCCCCCGTTAGCGGGACTACCCAACGGAGAGACCCAGTACTTC.

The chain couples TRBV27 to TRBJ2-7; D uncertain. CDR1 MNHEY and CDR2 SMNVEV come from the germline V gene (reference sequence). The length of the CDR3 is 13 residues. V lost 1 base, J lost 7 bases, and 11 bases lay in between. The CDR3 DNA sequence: TGTGCCAGCAGTTTATACGGTCTCTCGGAGCAGTACTTC. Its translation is CASSLYGLSEQYF.

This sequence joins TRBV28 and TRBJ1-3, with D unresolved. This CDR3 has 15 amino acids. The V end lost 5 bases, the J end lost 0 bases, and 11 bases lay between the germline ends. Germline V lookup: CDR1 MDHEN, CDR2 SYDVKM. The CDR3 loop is CASSTTKLSGNTIYF. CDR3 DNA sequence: TGTGCCAGCAGTACCACGAAACTCTCTGGAAACACCATATATTTT.

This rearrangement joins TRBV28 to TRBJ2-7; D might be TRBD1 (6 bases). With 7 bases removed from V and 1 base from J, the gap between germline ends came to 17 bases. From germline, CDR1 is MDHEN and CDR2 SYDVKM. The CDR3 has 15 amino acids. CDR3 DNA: TGTGCCAGCACCCCGGACAGTTCCCGGTCCTACGAGCAGTACTTC. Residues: CASTPDSSRSYEQYF.

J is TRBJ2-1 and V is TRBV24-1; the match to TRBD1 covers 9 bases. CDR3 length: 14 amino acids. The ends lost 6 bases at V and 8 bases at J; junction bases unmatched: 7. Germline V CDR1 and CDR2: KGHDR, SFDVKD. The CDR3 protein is CATSSGQGNDEQFF. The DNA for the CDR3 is TGTGCCACCAGTTCGGGACAGGGTAACGATGAGCAGTTCTTC.

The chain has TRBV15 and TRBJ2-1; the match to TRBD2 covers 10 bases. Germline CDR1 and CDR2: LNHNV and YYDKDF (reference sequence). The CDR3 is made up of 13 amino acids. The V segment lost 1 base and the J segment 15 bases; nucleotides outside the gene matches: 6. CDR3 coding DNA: TGTGCCACCAGCAGAGGGGGCAGCGGGAGGGGGTTCTTC. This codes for CATSRGGSGRGFF.

The DNA of the CDR3 is TGTGCCAGCAGCTTTAGTGGCAATCAGCCCCAGCATTTT. It specifies CASSFSGNQPQHF. V usage is TRBV7-8 and J usage is TRBJ1-5; no definite D call. CDR1 and CDR2 from the germline V gene are SGHVS and FQNEAQ. Trimming stripped 3 bases from V and 2 bases from J, with 5 bases between. CDR3 length: 13 residues.

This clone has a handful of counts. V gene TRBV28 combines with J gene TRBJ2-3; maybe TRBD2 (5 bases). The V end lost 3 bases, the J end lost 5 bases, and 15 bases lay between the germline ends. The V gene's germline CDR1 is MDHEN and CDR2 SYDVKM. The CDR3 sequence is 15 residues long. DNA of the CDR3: TGTGCCAGCAGTTTGATGCGCGGGCTTCGAGATACGCAGTATTTT. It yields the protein CASSLMRGLRDTQYF.

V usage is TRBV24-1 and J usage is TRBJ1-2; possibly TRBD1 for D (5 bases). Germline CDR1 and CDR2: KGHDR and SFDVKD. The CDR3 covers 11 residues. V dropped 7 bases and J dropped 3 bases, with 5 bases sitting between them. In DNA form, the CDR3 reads TGTGCCACCAGAGGGGACTATGGCTACACCTTC. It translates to CATRGDYGYTF.

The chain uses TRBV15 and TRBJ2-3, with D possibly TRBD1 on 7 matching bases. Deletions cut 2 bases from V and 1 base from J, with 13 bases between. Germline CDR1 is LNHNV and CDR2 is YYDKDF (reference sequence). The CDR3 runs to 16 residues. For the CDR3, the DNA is TGTGCCACCAGCAGATCCGGAGGGGGCGGCACAGATACGCAGTATTTT. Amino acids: CATSRSGGGGTDTQYF.

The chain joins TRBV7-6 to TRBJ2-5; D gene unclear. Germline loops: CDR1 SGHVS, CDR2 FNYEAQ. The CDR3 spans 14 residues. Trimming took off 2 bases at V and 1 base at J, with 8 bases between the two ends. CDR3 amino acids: CASSLNSIQETQYF. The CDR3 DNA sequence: TGTGCCAGCAGCTTAAACTCGATCCAAGAGACCCAGTACTTC.

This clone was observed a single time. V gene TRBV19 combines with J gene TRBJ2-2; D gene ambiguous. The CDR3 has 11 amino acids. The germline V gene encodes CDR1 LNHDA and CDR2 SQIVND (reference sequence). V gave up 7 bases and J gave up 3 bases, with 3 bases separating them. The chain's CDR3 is CASTDTGELFF. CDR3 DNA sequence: TGTGCCAGTACGGACACCGGGGAGCTGTTTTTT.

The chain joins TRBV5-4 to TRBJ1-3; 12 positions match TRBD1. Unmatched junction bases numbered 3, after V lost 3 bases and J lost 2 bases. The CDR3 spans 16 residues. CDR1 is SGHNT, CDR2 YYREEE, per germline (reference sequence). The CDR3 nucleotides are TGTGCCAGCAGCTCCGGGACAGGGGGCACTGGAAACACCATATATTTT. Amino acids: CASSSGTGGTGNTIYF.

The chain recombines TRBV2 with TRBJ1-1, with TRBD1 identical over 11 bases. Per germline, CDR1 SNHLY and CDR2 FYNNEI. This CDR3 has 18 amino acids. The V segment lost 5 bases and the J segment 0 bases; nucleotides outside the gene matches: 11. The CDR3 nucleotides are TGTGCCAGCAGTAGTTCCGGGACAGGGGGGGGATTGAACACTGAAGCTTTCTTT. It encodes CASSSSGTGGGLNTEAFF. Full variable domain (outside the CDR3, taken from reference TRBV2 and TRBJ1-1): EPEVTQTPSHQVTQMGQEVILRCVPISNHLYFYWYRQILGQKVEFLVSFYNNEISEKSEIFDDQFSVERPDGSNFTLKIRSTKLEDSAMYFCASSSSGTGGGLNTEAFFGQGTRLTVV.

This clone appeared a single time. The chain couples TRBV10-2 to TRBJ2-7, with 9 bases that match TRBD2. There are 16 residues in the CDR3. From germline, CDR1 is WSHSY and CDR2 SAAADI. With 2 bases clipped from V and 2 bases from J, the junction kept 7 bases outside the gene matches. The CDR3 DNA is TGCGCCAGCAGTGAGCTGGGACTAGCATCCACCTACGAGCAGTACTTC. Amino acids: CASSELGLASTYEQYF.

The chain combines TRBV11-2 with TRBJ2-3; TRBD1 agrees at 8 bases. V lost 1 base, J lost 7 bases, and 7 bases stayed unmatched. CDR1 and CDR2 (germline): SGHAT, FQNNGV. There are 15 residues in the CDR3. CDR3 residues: CASSLVTGGLNTQYF. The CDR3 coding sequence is TGTGCCAGCAGCTTAGTTACAGGGGGGCTTAATACGCAGTATTTT.

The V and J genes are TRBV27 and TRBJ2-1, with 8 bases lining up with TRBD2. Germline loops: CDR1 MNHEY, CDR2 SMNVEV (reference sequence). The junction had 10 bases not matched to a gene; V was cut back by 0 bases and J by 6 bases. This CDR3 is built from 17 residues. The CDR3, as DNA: TGTGCCAGCAGTTTATCCTCCCTCCGGACTAGCCCCAATGAGCAGTTCTTC. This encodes CASSLSSLRTSPNEQFF.